This T cell receptor (beta chain) stems from a study of brain T cells in children with intractable seizures. Germline CDR1 reads SGHVS; CDR2 reads FNYEAQ. The V gene end was trimmed by 5 bases and the J gene end by 3 bases; junction bases not matched to a gene: 3. The CDR3 runs to 14 residues. As regards this clone: Its antigen is unidentified.

Using immunoSEQ multiplex PCR, the repertoire was profiled, and TCRdb retains in-frame clones only, with some absent. The top ten clones hold more than 0.3% of a sample with about 64,000 clones, 90% to 96% of them seen once. Points from the study as a whole: Patients' HCMV serostatus was unknown; virus specificity rests on CDR3 similarity alone. Clones missing pre-surgery may reflect undersampling of that blood sample.

The rearrangement uses TRBV7-6 and TRBJ1-1; TRBD1 aligns across 10 bases. This sample comprised peripheral blood, obtained at surgery. This sequence was found in a boy younger than two with focal cortical dysplasia and intractable seizures. In nucleotides, the CDR3 is TGTGCCAGCAGCCGACAGGGGGCTGACACTGAAGCTTTCTTT. This sequence encodes CASSRQGADTEAFF.